Following are 27 T cell receptor beta chains from one sample sequenced in a study of T cell responses to AZD1222 COVID-19 vaccine (dated by TCRdb to the early 2020s). The library was produced with the immunoSEQ multiplex PCR assay. TCRdb stores this immuneACCESS table with in-frame sequences only. Part of the clones is absent; in the studies checked, under half of the shortfall reflects unresolved V genes, and no reason is known for the rest. A total of around 150,000 clones appear in this sample, more than 80% of them only once. Clones ranked in the top ten supply approximately 4% of the sample. The time point tag for this specimen amounts to: baseline before first vaccination. This specimen was peripheral blood, taken on day 0 of AZD1222 vaccination. Receptors were obtained from an adult in good health.

This clone was observed a single time. This chain links TRBV5-1 with TRBJ1-1; 10 bases line up with TRBD1. This CDR3 has 15 residues. Germline V lookup: CDR1 SGHRS, CDR2 YFSETQ. The V gene end was trimmed by 4 bases and the J gene end by 3 bases; junction bases not matched to a gene: 6. The CDR3 bases are TGCGCCAGCAGCAGGCGACAGGGGGCGGACACTGAAGCTTTCTTT. This encodes CASSRRQGADTEAFF. Drawing the rest from reference TRBV5-1 and TRBJ1-1, the complete variable domain is KAGVTQTPRYLIKTRGQQVTLSCSPISGHRSVSWYQQTPGQGLQFLFEYFSETQRNKGNFPGRFSGRQFSNSRSEMNVSTLELGDSALYLCASSRRQGADTEAFFGQGTRLTVV.

This chain uses TRBV2 with TRBJ1-5, with a weak D call TRBD1 (5 bases). The CDR3 runs to 14 residues. The germline gives CDR1 SNHLY, CDR2 FYNNEI. The germline V and J ends were trimmed by 6 bases and 1 base, with 10 bases remaining between them. The CDR3 DNA reads as TGTGCCAGCAGGAGAGAGGGGAGCAATCAGCCCCAGCATTTT. Its protein product is CASRREGSNQPQHF.

V gene TRBV6-1 combines with J gene TRBJ1-2, with D tentatively TRBD1 (5 bases). Germline lookup yields CDR1 MNHNS and CDR2 SASEGT. V lost 0 bases and J 3 bases, leaving 11 bases between the germline ends. The CDR3 loop spans 15 amino acids. The CDR3 is CASSEALGTYYGYTF. The CDR3 DNA is TGTGCCAGCAGTGAAGCTTTGGGGACCTACTATGGCTACACCTTC.

This chain uses TRBV6-5 with TRBJ2-4, with D unresolved. The CDR3 is 15 amino acids. V shed 1 base and J shed 0 bases, with 7 bases lying between them. Germline CDR1 MNHEY, CDR2 SVGAGI. CDR3 coding DNA: TGTGCCAGCAGTTACTGGCCTCCAGCCAAAAACATTCAGTACTTC. The encoded protein is CASSYWPPAKNIQYF.

This clone was seen a few times. This chain links TRBV18 with TRBJ1-1; weak D call: TRBD1 (5 bases). This CDR3 region has 15 residues. CDR1 and CDR2 (germline): KGHSH, LQKENI. Between the trimmed V and J ends, which lost 5 bases and 1 base, there was a span of 14 bases. DNA for the CDR3: TGTGCCAGCTCAGTTCTGCCGGGGGAGAACACTGAAGCTTTCTTT. Protein product: CASSVLPGENTEAFF.

The chain joins TRBV6-5 to TRBJ1-4; D ambiguous. V dropped 5 bases and J dropped 3 bases, with 10 bases sitting between them. CDR1 is MNHEY and CDR2 is SVGAGI in the germline V gene. The CDR3 covers 14 residues. The CDR3 nucleotides are TGTGCCAGCAGTCCGGGAGCCGCTAATGAAAAACTGTTTTTT. Its protein is CASSPGAANEKLFF.

This clone has only a few counts. V usage is TRBV29-1 and J usage is TRBJ1-2; a weak D match, TRBD1 (5 bases). Germline values: CDR1 SQVTM, CDR2 ANQGSEA. V lost 0 bases and J 2 bases, leaving 10 bases between the germline ends. This CDR3 region has 14 residues. The CDR3 DNA reads as TGCAGCGTTGAAGAGTGGGGGATGAACTATGGCTACACCTTC. It codes for CSVEEWGMNYGYTF.

The CDR3 DNA sequence: TGTGCCAGCAGCCCCACAGGGATCGACACCGGGGAGCTGTTTTTT. Its translation is CASSPTGIDTGELFF. The chain has TRBV5-5 and TRBJ2-2; D may be TRBD1 (6 bases). Germline V lookup: CDR1 SGHKS, CDR2 YYEKEE (reference sequence). V was shortened by 4 bases and J by 3 bases, with 13 bases between the two germline ends. The CDR3 is 15 residues long. Based on the CDR3 plus reference TRBV5-5 and TRBJ2-2, the full variable domain is DAGVTQSPTHLIKTRGQQVTLRCSPISGHKSVSWYQQVLGQGPQFIFQYYEKEERGRGNFPDRFSARQFPNYSSELNVNALLLGDSALYLCASSPTGIDTGELFFGEGSRLTVL.

J is TRBJ2-2 and V is TRBV7-9; no firm D call. This CDR3 region has 16 residues. The germline V gene has CDR1 SEHNR and CDR2 FQNEAQ (reference sequence). The V and J ends lost 5 bases and 1 base respectively, with 14 bases between them. This chain's CDR3 is CASSHGQNWNTGELFF. DNA for the CDR3: TGTGCCAGCAGCCACGGGCAAAATTGGAACACCGGGGAGCTGTTTTTT.

This clone was counted a few times. The chain links TRBV6-5 to TRBJ2-7; D unresolved. The germline gives CDR1 MNHEY, CDR2 SVGAGI. This CDR3 comprises 11 residues. Trimming removed 7 bases from V and 0 bases from J, with 4 bases in between. CDR3 loop: CASTHSYEQYF. The CDR3 coding sequence is TGTGCCAGCACCCACTCCTACGAGCAGTACTTC.

This sequence joins TRBV19 and TRBJ1-6, with TRBD1 identical over 7 bases. The germline V gene has CDR1 LNHDA and CDR2 SQIVND (reference sequence). Losses at the gene ends were 7 bases for V and 4 bases for J; bases not matched to a gene: 7. This CDR3 is 15 amino acids long. DNA of the CDR3: TGTGCCAGTAACCGGGGGGACAGTTATAATTCACCCCTCCACTTT. The encoded protein is CASNRGDSYNSPLHF.

This rearrangement joins TRBV27 to TRBJ1-2; no firm D call. Trimming shortened V by 4 bases and J by 7 bases, and 13 bases separated the two germline ends. Germline V gene lookup returns CDR1 MNHEY and CDR2 SMNVEV (reference sequence). The CDR3 totals 13 residues. CDR3 nucleotide sequence: TGTGCCAGCAGTTCTCCCCGGACGGGTGGCTACACCTTC. As protein: CASSSPRTGGYTF.

The DNA of the CDR3 is TGTGCCAGCGGTCCCCCCAGCACAGATACGCAGTATTTT. Its protein product is CASGPPSTDTQYF. V usage is TRBV11-2 and J usage is TRBJ2-3, with D unclear. The CDR3 loop spans 13 amino acids. Germline V gene lookup returns CDR1 SGHAT and CDR2 FQNNGV. Trimming removed 8 bases at V and 0 bases at J, with 9 bases between.

This chain uses TRBV14 with TRBJ1-2, with D unresolved. The germline gives CDR1 SGHDN, CDR2 FVKESK. Trimming removed 0 bases at V and 1 base at J, with 9 bases between. There are 15 residues in the CDR3. The CDR3 sequence: CASSQDGYYNYGYTF. CDR3 in DNA: TGTGCCAGCAGCCAAGACGGCTATTATAACTATGGCTACACCTTC.

This clone was detected a few times. This chain links TRBV4-1 with TRBJ1-3, with a weak D call TRBD1 (6 bases). V was trimmed by 2 bases and J by 1 base, leaving 15 bases between them. The CDR3 loop spans 17 amino acids. Germline V gene lookup returns CDR1 MGHRA and CDR2 YSYEKL. CDR3 bases: TGCGCCAGCAGCCAACCTCACTTAGGGGGTTCTGGAAACACCATATATTTT. Encoded protein: CASSQPHLGGSGNTIYF.

This chain joins TRBV12-3 or TRBV12-4 and TRBJ1-6; no clear D gene. There are 12 residues in the CDR3. The V gene lost 5 bases and the J gene lost 11 bases, with 10 bases spanning the gap. Here the CDR3 reads CASSLQGPPLHF. The CDR3 nucleotides are TGTGCCAGCAGTCTCCAAGGTCCACCCCTCCACTTT.

This clone has just a few counts. The gene calls are TRBV4-2 and TRBJ1-3; TRBD1 matches at 8 bases. V trimming: 4 bases; J trimming: 5 bases; junction bases outside the gene matches: 4. The CDR3 covers 14 residues. Germline CDR1 reads LGHNA; CDR2 reads YNFKEQ. DNA of the CDR3: TGTGCCAGCAGCCCCGGACAGGGCAGAAACACCATATATTTT. Amino acid sequence: CASSPGQGRNTIYF.

The V and J genes are TRBV6-5 and TRBJ1-1, with D possibly matching TRBD1 (6 bases). The V end lost 7 bases, the J end lost 4 bases, and 13 bases lay between the germline ends. The CDR3 runs to 13 residues. Germline lookup yields CDR1 MNHEY and CDR2 SVGAGI. In DNA, the CDR3 is TGTGCCAGCAATCGACAGGTGGGCACTGAAGCTTTCTTT. Its translation: CASNRQVGTEAFF.

The genes are TRBV29-1 and TRBJ1-2; D perhaps matches TRBD1 (5 bases). With 7 bases removed from V and 3 bases from J, the gap between germline ends came to 21 bases. Germline assignment: CDR1 SQVTM and CDR2 ANQGSEA. The CDR3 has 15 residues. The CDR3 DNA reads as TGCAGCGCCCGGGGGGGAGGGATAGAGGACTATGGCTACACCTTC. This gives the protein CSARGGGIEDYGYTF.

The V call is TRBV27, the J call TRBJ1-2, with TRBD1 matching over 9 bases. Looked up from germline, CDR1 is MNHEY and CDR2 is SMNVEV (reference sequence). With 8 bases clipped from V and 5 bases from J, the junction kept 6 bases outside the gene matches. The CDR3 totals 13 residues. The CDR3 bases are TGTGCCAGCGGGACAGGGTATAGATATGGCTACACCTTC. This codes for CASGTGYRYGYTF.

The rearrangement links TRBV10-3 to TRBJ1-5; D uncertain. This CDR3 contains 14 residues. Trimming took 3 bases from V and 4 from J, leaving 10 bases between them. CDR1 and CDR2 (germline): ENHRY, SYGVKD. The CDR3 sequence: CAISETDHNQPQHF. CDR3 nucleotide sequence: TGTGCCATCAGTGAAACAGACCATAATCAGCCCCAGCATTTT.

This clone has a handful of counts. This chain links TRBV4-1 with TRBJ2-1, with 9 bases lining up with TRBD1. This CDR3 comprises 16 residues. V shed 4 bases and J 8 bases; nucleotides not matched to a gene: 12. Germline lookup yields CDR1 MGHRA and CDR2 YSYEKL. CDR3 DNA: TGCGCCAGCAGCCGCGGGACAGGGACGATTCAACATGAGCAGTTCTTC. Protein sequence: CASSRGTGTIQHEQFF.

This chain joins TRBV15 and TRBJ2-7, with D perhaps TRBD2 (6 bases). Germline values: CDR1 LNHNV, CDR2 YYDKDF (reference sequence). The CDR3 has 14 amino acids. The V end lost 1 base, the J end lost 5 bases, and 12 bases lay between the germline ends. Here the CDR3 DNA reads TGTGCCACCAGCAGAGCGCCGGGGGTCGACGAGCAGTACTTC. Protein: CATSRAPGVDEQYF. The entire variable domain, with the rest obtained from reference TRBV15 and TRBJ2-7, is as follows: DAMVIQNPRYQVTQFGKPVTLSCSQTLNHNVMYWYQQKSSQAPKLLFHYYDKDFNNEADTPDNFQSRRPNTSFCFLDIRSPGLGDTAMYLCATSRAPGVDEQYFGPGTRLTVT.

This chain links TRBV12-3 or TRBV12-4 with TRBJ1-1; D is possibly TRBD1 (6 bases). The V gene lost 5 bases and the J gene lost 6 bases, with 10 bases spanning the gap. The CDR3 extends over 12 amino acids. In DNA, the CDR3 is TGTGCCAGCAGTACAGGGAAGGCTGAAGCTTTCTTT. Protein sequence: CASSTGKAEAFF.

V usage is TRBV7-8 and J usage is TRBJ1-3; no definite D call. The V gene lost 7 bases and the J gene lost 3 bases, with 16 bases spanning the gap. CDR1 SGHVS and CDR2 FQNEAQ come from the germline V gene. The CDR3 totals 15 residues. The DNA for the CDR3 is TGTGCCAGCACCTACCGTTCAAACAGTGGAAACACCATATATTTT. This sequence encodes CASTYRSNSGNTIYF. The whole variable domain, remainder taken from reference TRBV7-8 and TRBJ1-3, is GAGVSQSPRYKVAKRGQDVALRCDPISGHVSLFWYQQALGQGPEFLTYFQNEAQLDKSGLPSDRFFAERPEGSVSTLKIQRTQQEDSAVYLCASTYRSNSGNTIYFGEGSWLTVV.

This sequence joins TRBV7-6 and TRBJ2-7, with 8 bases lining up with TRBD1. This CDR3 is 15 amino acids long. Unmatched junction bases numbered 8, after V lost 4 bases and J lost 3 bases. In germline, CDR1 is SGHVS, CDR2 FNYEAQ. The CDR3 DNA reads as TGTGCCAGCAGCTCCCGACAGGGGCGTAACTACGAGCAGTACTTC. It encodes CASSSRQGRNYEQYF.

The genes are TRBV3-1 (or the pseudogene TRBV3-2) and TRBJ1-5, with D unresolved. V gave up 0 bases and J gave up 6 bases, with 15 bases separating them. Germline V gene sequence: CDR1 LGHDT, CDR2 YNNKEL (reference sequence). This CDR3 region has 16 residues. The CDR3 DNA sequence: TGTGCCAGCAGCCAAGATTACGGGCGTTTAGGTCAGCCCCAGCATTTT. Translating it yields CASSQDYGRLGQPQHF.